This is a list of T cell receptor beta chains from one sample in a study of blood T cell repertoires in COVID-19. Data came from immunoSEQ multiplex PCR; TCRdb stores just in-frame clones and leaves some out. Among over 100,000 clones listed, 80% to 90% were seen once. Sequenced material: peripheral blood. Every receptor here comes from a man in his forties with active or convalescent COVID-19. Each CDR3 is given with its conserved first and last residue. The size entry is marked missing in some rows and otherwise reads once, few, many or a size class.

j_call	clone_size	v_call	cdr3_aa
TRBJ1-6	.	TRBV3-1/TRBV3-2	CASSQEDWTGVHF
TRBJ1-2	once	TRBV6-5	CASSYILGQHGYTF
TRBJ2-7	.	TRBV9	CASSDTRAGRPYEQYF
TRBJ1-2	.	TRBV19	CASRNTPGTGGRGYTF
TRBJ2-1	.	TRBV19	CASSTGTSGGARNEQFF
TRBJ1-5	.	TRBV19	CASRSDREGNQPQHF
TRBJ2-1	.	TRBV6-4	CASSEVPSGGTLSSYNEQFF
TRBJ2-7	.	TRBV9	CASSATGSPVFDEQYF
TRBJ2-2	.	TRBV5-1	CASSGGGLGTGELFF
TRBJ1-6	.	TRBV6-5	CASSYGDRGHSPLHF
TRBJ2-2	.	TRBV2	CASSLNLGVGELFF
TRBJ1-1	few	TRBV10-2	CASTEGENTEAFF
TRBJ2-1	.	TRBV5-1	CASSLGTGINEQFF
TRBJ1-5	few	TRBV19	CASTRTGGDQPQHF
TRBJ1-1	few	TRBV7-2	CASSLDRTMNTEAFF
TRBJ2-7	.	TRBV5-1	CASSPGTSGGAVQYF
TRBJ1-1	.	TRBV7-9	CASSTSSGGGTEAFF
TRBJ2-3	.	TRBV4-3	CVSSQETGRTDTQYF
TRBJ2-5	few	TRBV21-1	CASRGRETQYF
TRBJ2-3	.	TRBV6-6	CASSFGTDTQYF
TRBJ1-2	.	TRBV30	CAWSVSGTGGYGYTF
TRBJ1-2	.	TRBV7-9	CASSISGQHYGYTF
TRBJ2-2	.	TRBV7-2	CASSSSGPNTGELFF
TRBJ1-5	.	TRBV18	CASSPSRNNQPQHF
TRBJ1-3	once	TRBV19	CASSGTGVRRNTIYF
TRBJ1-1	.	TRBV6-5	CASRQGNTEAFF
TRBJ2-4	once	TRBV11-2	CASSSRIAKNIQYF
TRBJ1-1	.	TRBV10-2	CASSEALNTEAFF
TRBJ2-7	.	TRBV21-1	CASSGRWTQNLYEQYF
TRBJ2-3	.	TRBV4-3	CASSQDWGGSYRRTDTQYF
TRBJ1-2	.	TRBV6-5	CASSDIYGYTF
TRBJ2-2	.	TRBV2	CASRGLAGDGELFF
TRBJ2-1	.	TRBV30	CAWRTGTGGNEQFF
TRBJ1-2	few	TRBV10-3	CAISERTANYGYTF
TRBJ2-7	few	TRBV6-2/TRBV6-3	CASSFGLARGEQYF